These 32 T cell receptor beta chains were sequenced from one sample in a study of cytomegalovirus exposure and HLA in healthy donors. The primer mix had 60 Vbeta and 13 Jbeta primers. Sequenced by immunoSEQ multiplex PCR; TCRdb stores in-frame clones only, minus some. This table holds about 75,000 clones. Input material: PBMCs. The origin of the receptors is a man aged 35 to 55 in good health and CMV-seronegative.

The rearrangement links TRBV9 to TRBJ2-1, with D possibly being TRBD2 (5 bases). The germline V gene encodes CDR1 SGDLS and CDR2 YYNGEE. This CDR3 is 15 amino acids long. Trimming removed 4 bases at V and 0 bases at J, with 11 bases between. CDR3 loop: CASSFSESSYNEQFF. In nucleotides, the CDR3 is TGTGCCAGCAGCTTTAGCGAGAGCTCCTACAATGAGCAGTTCTTC.

V and J are TRBV4-2 and TRBJ2-7, with a tentative D call TRBD2 (5 bases). Trimming stripped 4 bases from V and 0 bases from J, with 10 bases between. The CDR3 is made up of 14 amino acids. Germline V gene lookup returns CDR1 LGHNA and CDR2 YNFKEQ. The CDR3: CASSPGGLSYEQYF. The CDR3 coding sequence is TGTGCCAGCAGCCCGGGCGGACTCTCCTACGAGCAGTACTTC.

The chain carries TRBV11-2 and TRBJ2-7; no firm D call. The CDR3 loop spans 14 amino acids. Germline lookup yields CDR1 SGHAT and CDR2 FQNNGV. Trimming took off 4 bases at V and 0 bases at J, with 10 bases between the two ends. The DNA of the CDR3 is TGTGCCAGCAGCTCCCCACAACCCTCCTACGAGCAGTACTTC. This codes for CASSSPQPSYEQYF.

V and J are TRBV6-5 and TRBJ2-5; TRBD2 matches at 7 bases. Germline loops: CDR1 MNHEY, CDR2 SVGAGI. The CDR3 has 15 residues. With 2 bases clipped from V and 5 bases from J, the junction kept 8 bases outside the gene matches. CDR3 nucleotide sequence: TGTGCCAGCAGTTACGTTGCGGGGGATTGGGAGACCCAGTACTTC. Amino acid sequence: CASSYVAGDWETQYF.

As to this clone: One end of the junction is discordant with germline, which a read error may explain. This sequence joins TRBV7-3 and TRBJ2-2, with 8 bases that match TRBD2. The germline gives CDR1 SGHTA, CDR2 FQGTGA. This CDR3 region has 15 residues. The CDR3 DNA sequence: TGTGCCGGCAGCTCCCGGGGGGGAAGAGGCGGGGAGCTGTTTTTT. This translates into CAGSSRGGRGGELFF.

The V call is TRBV5-5, the J call TRBJ2-7; maybe TRBD1 (6 bases). The V end was cut by 0 bases, the J end by 3 bases, with 16 bases between. Looked up from germline, CDR1 is SGHKS and CDR2 is YYEKEE (reference sequence). The CDR3 loop spans 16 amino acids. The CDR3 reads CASSLDTRTVVYEQYF. The CDR3 DNA follows: TGTGCCAGCAGCTTGGATACGAGGACAGTGGTCTACGAGCAGTACTTC.

The CDR3 loop is CASSSTGTSGNEQFF. The CDR3 DNA follows: TGCGCCAGCAGCTCTACCGGGACTAGCGGCAATGAGCAGTTCTTC. The chain couples TRBV5-1 to TRBJ2-1; TRBD2 matches at 11 bases. CDR1 is SGHRS, CDR2 YFSETQ, per germline. Losses at the gene ends were 3 bases for V and 6 bases for J; bases not matched to a gene: 5. This CDR3 has 15 residues. The variable domain in full, with the rest retrieved from reference TRBV5-1 and TRBJ2-1, is KAGVTQTPRYLIKTRGQQVTLSCSPISGHRSVSWYQQTPGQGLQFLFEYFSETQRNKGNFPGRFSGRQFSNSRSEMNVSTLELGDSALYLCASSSTGTSGNEQFFGPGTRLTVL.

V and J are TRBV28 and TRBJ2-3; no clear D gene. This CDR3 contains 12 residues. The V end lost 4 bases, the J end lost 3 bases, and 5 bases lay between the germline ends. CDR1 MDHEN and CDR2 SYDVKM come from the germline V gene. Here the CDR3 reads CASSSRTDTQYF. The CDR3 coding sequence is TGTGCCAGCAGTTCTAGGACAGATACGCAGTATTTT.

The rearrangement links TRBV5-1 to TRBJ2-7; D is possibly TRBD1 (6 bases). V shed 3 bases and J shed 2 bases, with 15 bases lying between them. This CDR3 is 15 amino acids long. Germline CDR1 SGHRS, CDR2 YFSETQ. The CDR3, as DNA: TGCGCCAGCAGCTCAACTCCGGGACAAACCTACGAGCAGTACTTC. The encoded protein is CASSSTPGQTYEQYF.

The chain is built from TRBV27 and TRBJ2-7; TRBD1 matches 9 bases. The CDR3 has 13 residues. V trimming: 9 bases; J trimming: 4 bases; junction bases outside the gene matches: 7. Germline CDR1 reads MNHEY; CDR2 reads SMNVEV (reference sequence). The CDR3 nucleotides read TGTGCCAGTGGGACAGGGCCCCGGTACGAGCAGTACTTC. This sequence encodes CASGTGPRYEQYF.

V gene TRBV5-6 combines with J gene TRBJ1-4; 7 bases are shared with TRBD1. The CDR3 length is 15 residues. V lost 0 bases to trimming and J lost 2 bases; unmatched junction nucleotides: 1. Germline CDR1 SGHDT, CDR2 YYEEEE. The CDR3 loop reads CASSLAGGTNEKLFF. In DNA, the CDR3 is TGTGCCAGCAGCTTGGCAGGGGGGACTAATGAAAAACTGTTTTTT.

The V call is TRBV5-6, the J call TRBJ2-3; D unresolved. The CDR3 runs 17 residues. Germline assignment: CDR1 SGHDT and CDR2 YYEEEE. V lost 1 base to trimming and J lost 1 base, with 16 bases between them. The CDR3 nucleotides read TGTGCCAGCAGCTTGTACGCGTCCCCCGAGGGCACAGATACGCAGTATTTT. Residues: CASSLYASPEGTDTQYF.

This sequence joins TRBV9 and TRBJ2-3; D perhaps matches TRBD2 (7 bases). The germline V and J ends were trimmed by 3 bases and 1 base, with 15 bases remaining between them. The CDR3 contains 16 residues. Germline V gene lookup returns CDR1 SGDLS and CDR2 YYNGEE. CDR3 amino acids: CASSGLGGAGTDTQYF. In nucleotides, the CDR3 is TGTGCCAGCAGCGGCTTGGGGGGGGCGGGCACAGATACGCAGTATTTT.

The J gene is TRBJ2-7, the V gene TRBV27; 7 nucleotides match TRBD1. Germline trimming cut 6 bases from V and 1 base from J; bases unmatched to any gene: 9. Germline CDR1 MNHEY, CDR2 SMNVEV (reference sequence). The CDR3 contains 15 residues. The CDR3 region is CASRGQSPYSYEQYF. The CDR3 DNA sequence: TGTGCCAGCAGGGGACAGTCTCCCTATTCCTACGAGCAGTACTTC.

With respect to this clone: Additional DNA sequences in this sample encode the identical CDR3. V is TRBV7-3 and J is TRBJ2-3, with D perhaps TRBD2 (7 bases). V shed 5 bases and J shed 5 bases, with 11 bases lying between them. Germline-derived CDR1 and CDR2 are SGHTA and FQGTGA. The CDR3 is 13 amino acids. The CDR3 is CASSRGGGDTQYF. Written as DNA, the CDR3 is TGTGCCAGCAGCCGAGGGGGGGGAGATACGCAGTATTTT.

The V gene is TRBV28, the J gene TRBJ1-5; 7 nucleotides match TRBD1. The CDR3 consists of 16 residues. Germline V CDR1 and CDR2: MDHEN, SYDVKM. The junction had 8 bases not matched to a gene; V was cut back by 6 bases and J by 0 bases. CDR3 protein: CASSREQGNSNQPQHF. In DNA form, the CDR3 reads TGTGCCAGCAGCCGCGAACAGGGGAATAGCAATCAGCCCCAGCATTTT.

The chain employs TRBV28 and TRBJ2-3, with D possibly TRBD2 on 5 matching bases. Trimming took off 4 bases at V and 5 bases at J, with 10 bases between the two ends. In germline, CDR1 is MDHEN, CDR2 SYDVKM. CDR3 length equals 13 residues. Here the CDR3 DNA reads TGTGCCAGCAGTTCCCCTAGCCAAGATACGCAGTATTTT. Its translation is CASSSPSQDTQYF.

As regards this clone: Germline is not matched at one junction end, which may reflect a read error. Within the sample, other DNA sequences also encode this same CDR3. This rearrangement joins TRBV7-9 to TRBJ2-7, with 9 bases that match TRBD2. CDR1 and CDR2 (germline): SEHNR, FQNEAQ (reference sequence). The CDR3 totals 15 residues. CDR3 sequence (DNA): TGCGCCAGCAGCAATCTAGCGGGGCCCTCCTACGAGCAGTACTTC. Protein sequence: CASSNLAGPSYEQYF.

The chain has TRBV28 and TRBJ2-1; no clear D. Germline assignment: CDR1 MDHEN and CDR2 SYDVKM. V lost 4 bases to trimming and J lost 4 bases, with 26 bases between them. The CDR3 has 19 amino acids. The CDR3 loop reads CASSSDVAVPQTLYNEQFF. In DNA form, the CDR3 reads TGTGCCAGCAGTTCCGATGTTGCAGTCCCCCAAACCTTATACAATGAGCAGTTCTTC.

The chain employs TRBV19 and TRBJ1-2; 7 positions match TRBD1. The CDR3 totals 13 residues. Unmatched junction bases numbered 5, after V lost 6 bases and J lost 4 bases. Per germline, CDR1 LNHDA and CDR2 SQIVND (reference sequence). For the CDR3, the DNA is TGTGCCAGTAGCTCACAGGGGAGCTATGGCTACACCTTC. Translated: CASSSQGSYGYTF.

The chain joins TRBV9 to TRBJ1-2; 9 nucleotides line up with TRBD1. The germline gives CDR1 SGDLS, CDR2 YYNGEE. J gave up 6 bases and V 7 bases, and 10 bases lay outside the gene matches. This CDR3 spans 14 amino acids. CDR3 in amino acids: CASGGRQGVNGYTF. CDR3 coding DNA: TGTGCCAGCGGCGGGAGACAGGGGGTAAATGGCTACACCTTC.

CDR3 bases: TGTGCCAGCAGTTTATCCCGAGAGTCCTCGGACTCGCTCGCCGGGGAGCTGTTTTTT. Translating it yields CASSLSRESSDSLAGELFF. The chain has TRBV28 and TRBJ2-2, with a weak D call TRBD2 (5 bases). V gave up 1 base and J gave up 6 bases, with 24 bases separating them. CDR3 length equals 19 residues. Germline-derived CDR1 and CDR2 are MDHEN and SYDVKM.

The chain uses TRBV5-6 and TRBJ2-3, with D perhaps TRBD1 (5 bases). Trimming stripped 4 bases from V and 10 bases from J, with 19 bases between. Germline V gene lookup returns CDR1 SGHDT and CDR2 YYEEEE. This CDR3 comprises 14 residues. In DNA form, the CDR3 reads TGTGCCAGCAGCCCAGACAGTCTTGAGGCTGCGCAGTATTTT. Translating it yields CASSPDSLEAAQYF.

The V gene is TRBV5-1, the J gene TRBJ2-5; 8 bases match TRBD1. The V and J ends lost 0 bases and 5 bases, in that order; junction bases with no gene match: 3. Germline CDR1 and CDR2: SGHRS and YFSETQ. The CDR3 has 14 residues. The CDR3 region has the DNA TGCGCCAGCAGCTTGGACAGGGGGGATGAGACCCAGTACTTC. Protein: CASSLDRGDETQYF.

The chain recombines TRBV6-6 with TRBJ2-7, with D perhaps matching TRBD1 (6 bases). The CDR3 runs to 13 residues. Germline values: CDR1 MNHNY, CDR2 SVGAGI (reference sequence). The V gene lost 2 bases and the J gene lost 3 bases, with 8 bases spanning the gap. The CDR3 spells CASSYPDSYEQYF. For the CDR3, the DNA is TGTGCCAGCAGTTACCCGGACAGCTACGAGCAGTACTTC.

The chain links TRBV6-1 to TRBJ1-3, with D tentatively TRBD1 (5 bases). CDR3 length: 14 amino acids. The V end lost 8 bases, the J end lost 0 bases, and 11 bases lay between the germline ends. The germline gives CDR1 MNHNS, CDR2 SASEGT. The CDR3 DNA is TGTGCCAGCTGTTTCGGGGGCTCTGGAAACACCATATATTTT. This codes for CASCFGGSGNTIYF.

CDR3 loop: CASSEGRQGLNEKLFF. CDR3 coding DNA: TGTGCCAGCAGTGAAGGTCGGCAGGGGCTTAATGAAAAACTGTTTTTT. This chain connects TRBV6-1 to TRBJ1-4; D might be TRBD1 (6 bases). Per the germline V gene, CDR1 is MNHNS and CDR2 is SASEGT. V lost 1 base, J lost 4 bases, and 13 bases lay in between. CDR3 length: 16 residues.

The chain joins TRBV7-2 to TRBJ2-2; D remains unclear. V shed 4 bases and J shed 7 bases, with 10 bases lying between them. The CDR3 spans 13 residues. In germline, CDR1 is SGHTA, CDR2 FQGNSA. The CDR3 is CASSSRLGGELFF. CDR3 in DNA: TGTGCCAGCAGCTCTAGACTGGGCGGGGAGCTGTTTTTT.

This chain uses TRBV11-2 with TRBJ2-7; D is perhaps TRBD2 (5 bases). CDR1 is SGHAT and CDR2 is FQNNGV in the germline V gene. V was cut by 3 bases and J by 3 bases, with 9 bases left in between. This CDR3 is 13 amino acids long. The CDR3 protein is CASSFPSNYEQYF. The CDR3 DNA follows: TGTGCCAGCAGCTTTCCTAGCAACTACGAGCAGTACTTC.

The chain links TRBV6-5 to TRBJ2-7; 9 nucleotides agree with TRBD1. Germline V gene lookup returns CDR1 MNHEY and CDR2 SVGAGI. The CDR3 is 15 residues long. Trimming at V came to 0 bases and at J to 7 bases, leaving 7 bases not matched to a gene. DNA for the CDR3: TGTGCCAGCAGTTACTCGGGGACAGGGTTTGGGGAGCAGTACTTC. Residues: CASSYSGTGFGEQYF.

The J gene is TRBJ2-1, the V gene TRBV6-6; 10 positions agree with TRBD1. With 7 bases clipped from V and 10 bases from J, the junction kept 4 bases outside the gene matches. The CDR3 loop spans 12 amino acids. The germline V gene encodes CDR1 MNHNY and CDR2 SVGAGI (reference sequence). The CDR3 loop reads CASKGTGAEQFF. For the CDR3, the DNA is TGTGCCAGCAAAGGGACAGGGGCGGAGCAGTTCTTC.

This chain links TRBV7-6 with TRBJ1-5; the match to TRBD1 covers 9 bases. Germline loops: CDR1 SGHVS, CDR2 FNYEAQ. V trimming: 5 bases; J trimming: 2 bases; junction bases outside the gene matches: 7. The CDR3 sequence is 16 residues long. CDR3 sequence reads: CASSLGTGMGNQPQHF. The CDR3 DNA follows: TGTGCCAGCAGCCTAGGGACAGGGATGGGCAATCAGCCCCAGCATTTT.